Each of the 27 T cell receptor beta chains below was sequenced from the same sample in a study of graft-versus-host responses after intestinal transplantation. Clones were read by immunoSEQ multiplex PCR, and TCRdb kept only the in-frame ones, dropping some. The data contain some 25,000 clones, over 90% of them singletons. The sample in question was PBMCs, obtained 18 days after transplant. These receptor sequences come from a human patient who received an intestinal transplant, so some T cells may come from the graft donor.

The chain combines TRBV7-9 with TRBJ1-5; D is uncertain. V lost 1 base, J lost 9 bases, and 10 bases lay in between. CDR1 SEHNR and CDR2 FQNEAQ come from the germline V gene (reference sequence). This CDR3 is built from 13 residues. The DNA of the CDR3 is TGTGCCAGCAGCTTAGAGGTGAAGGGGCCCCAGCATTTT. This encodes CASSLEVKGPQHF.

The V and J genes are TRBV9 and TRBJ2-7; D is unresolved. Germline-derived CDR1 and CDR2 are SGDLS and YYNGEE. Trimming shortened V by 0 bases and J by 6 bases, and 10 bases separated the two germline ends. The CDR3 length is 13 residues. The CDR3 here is CASSVGAEGEQYF. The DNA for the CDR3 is TGTGCCAGCAGCGTAGGAGCTGAAGGCGAGCAGTACTTC.

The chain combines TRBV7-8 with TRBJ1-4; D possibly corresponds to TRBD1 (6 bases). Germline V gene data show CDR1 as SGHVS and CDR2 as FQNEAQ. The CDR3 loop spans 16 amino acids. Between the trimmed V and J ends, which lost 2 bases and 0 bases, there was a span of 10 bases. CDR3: CASSLNRATTNEKLFF. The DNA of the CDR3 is TGTGCCAGCAGCTTAAACAGGGCCACAACTAATGAAAAACTGTTTTTT.

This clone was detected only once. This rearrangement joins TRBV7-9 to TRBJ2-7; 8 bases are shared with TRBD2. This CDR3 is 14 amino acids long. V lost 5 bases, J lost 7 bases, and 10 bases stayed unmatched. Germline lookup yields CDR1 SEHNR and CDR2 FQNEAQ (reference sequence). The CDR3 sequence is CASSPPGGGWEQYF. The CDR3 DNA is TGTGCCAGCAGCCCCCCCGGCGGGGGGTGGGAGCAGTACTTC.

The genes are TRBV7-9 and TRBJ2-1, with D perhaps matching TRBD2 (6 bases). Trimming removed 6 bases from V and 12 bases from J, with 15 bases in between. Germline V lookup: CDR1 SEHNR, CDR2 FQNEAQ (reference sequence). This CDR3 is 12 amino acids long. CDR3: CASSRGLGGQFF. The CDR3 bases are TGTGCCAGCAGTCGGGGCCTCGGGGGGCAGTTCTTC.

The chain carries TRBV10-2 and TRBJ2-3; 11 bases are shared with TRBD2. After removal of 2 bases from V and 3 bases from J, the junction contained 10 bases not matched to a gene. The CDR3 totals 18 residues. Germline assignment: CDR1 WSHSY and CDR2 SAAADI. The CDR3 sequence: CASSESRLAGSETDTQYF. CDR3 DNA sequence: TGCGCCAGCAGTGAGAGTAGACTAGCGGGGTCAGAGACAGATACGCAGTATTTT.

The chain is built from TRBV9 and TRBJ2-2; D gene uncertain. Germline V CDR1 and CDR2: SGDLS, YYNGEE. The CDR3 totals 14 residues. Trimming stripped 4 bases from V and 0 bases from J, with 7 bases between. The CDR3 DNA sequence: TGTGCCAGCAGCCAAGCAGCGAACACCGGGGAGCTGTTTTTT. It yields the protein CASSQAANTGELFF.

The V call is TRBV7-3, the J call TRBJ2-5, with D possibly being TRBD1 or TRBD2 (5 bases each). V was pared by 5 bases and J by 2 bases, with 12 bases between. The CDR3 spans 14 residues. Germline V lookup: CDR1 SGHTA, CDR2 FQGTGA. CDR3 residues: CASSNPGRQETQYF. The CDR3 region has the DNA TGTGCCAGCAGCAATCCGGGACGGCAAGAGACCCAGTACTTC.

The CDR3 DNA is TGCAGCGTTATGGAACCCCAGGGAGGGGGCTACACCTTC. Protein product: CSVMEPQGGGYTF. The chain links TRBV29-1 to TRBJ1-2; the D gene is possibly TRBD1 (5 bases). Per germline, CDR1 SQVTM and CDR2 ANQGSEA. The CDR3 totals 13 residues. V was pared by 5 bases and J by 8 bases, with 18 bases between.

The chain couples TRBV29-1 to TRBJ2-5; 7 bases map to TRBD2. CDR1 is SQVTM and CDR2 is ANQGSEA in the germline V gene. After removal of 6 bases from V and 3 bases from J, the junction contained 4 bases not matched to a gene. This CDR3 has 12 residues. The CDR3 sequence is CSVATSKETQYF. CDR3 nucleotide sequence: TGCAGCGTGGCGACTAGCAAAGAGACCCAGTACTTC. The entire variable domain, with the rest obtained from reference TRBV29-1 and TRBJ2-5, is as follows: SAVISQKPSRDICQRGTSLTIQCQVDSQVTMMFWYRQQPGQSLTLIATANQGSEATYESGFVIDKFPISRPNLTFSTLTVSNMSPEDSSIYLCSVATSKETQYFGPGTRLLVL.

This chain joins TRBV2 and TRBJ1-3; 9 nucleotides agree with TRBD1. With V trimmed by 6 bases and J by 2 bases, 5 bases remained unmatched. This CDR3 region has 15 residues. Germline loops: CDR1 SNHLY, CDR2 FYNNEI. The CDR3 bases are TGTGCCAGCAGCCGGACAGGGGAGACTGGAAACACCATATATTTT. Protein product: CASSRTGETGNTIYF.

DNA of the CDR3: TGTGCCAGCAGTATCCCGGGATTTCGGGGCTACACCTTC. Protein product: CASSIPGFRGYTF. This chain joins TRBV28 and TRBJ1-2; D unresolved. This CDR3 is 13 amino acids long. The germline V and J ends were trimmed by 5 bases and 8 bases, with 15 bases remaining between them. Germline V gene sequence: CDR1 MDHEN, CDR2 SYDVKM.

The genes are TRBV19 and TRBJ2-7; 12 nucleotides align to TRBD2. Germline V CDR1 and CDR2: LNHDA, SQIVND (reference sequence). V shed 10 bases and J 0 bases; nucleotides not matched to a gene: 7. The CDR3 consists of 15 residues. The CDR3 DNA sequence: TGTGCCACCTCACTAGCGGGGGGAATCTCCTACGAGCAGTACTTC. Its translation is CATSLAGGISYEQYF. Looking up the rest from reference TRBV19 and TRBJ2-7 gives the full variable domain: DGGITQSPKYLFRKEGQNVTLSCEQNLNHDAMYWYRQDPGQGLRLIYYSQIVNDFQKGDIAEGYSVSREKKESFPLTVTSAQKNPTAFYLCATSLAGGISYEQYFGPGTRLTVT.

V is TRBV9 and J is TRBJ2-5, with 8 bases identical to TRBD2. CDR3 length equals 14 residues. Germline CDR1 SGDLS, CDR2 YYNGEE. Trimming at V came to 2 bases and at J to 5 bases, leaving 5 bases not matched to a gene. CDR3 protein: CASSVGAGDETQYF. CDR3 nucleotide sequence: TGTGCCAGCAGCGTCGGAGCGGGGGATGAGACCCAGTACTTC.

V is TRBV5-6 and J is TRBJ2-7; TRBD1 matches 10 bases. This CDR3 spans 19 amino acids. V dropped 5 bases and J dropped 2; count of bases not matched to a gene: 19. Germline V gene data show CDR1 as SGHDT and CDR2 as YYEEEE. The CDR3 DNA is TGTGCCAGCAGTGCGGGAGACAGGGAGGCGGGGACAGGGGCCTACGAGCAGTACTTC. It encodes CASSAGDREAGTGAYEQYF.

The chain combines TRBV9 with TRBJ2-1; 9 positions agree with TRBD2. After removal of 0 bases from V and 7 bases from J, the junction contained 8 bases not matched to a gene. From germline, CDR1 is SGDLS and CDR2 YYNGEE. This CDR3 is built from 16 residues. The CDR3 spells CASSVGVAGGRNEQFF. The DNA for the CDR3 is TGTGCCAGCAGCGTAGGGGTGGCGGGGGGGCGTAATGAGCAGTTCTTC.

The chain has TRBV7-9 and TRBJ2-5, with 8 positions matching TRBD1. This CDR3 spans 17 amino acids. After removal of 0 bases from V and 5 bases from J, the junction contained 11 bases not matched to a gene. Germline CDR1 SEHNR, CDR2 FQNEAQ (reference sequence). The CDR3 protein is CASSLADRGRAWETQYF. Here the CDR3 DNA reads TGTGCCAGCAGCTTAGCAGACAGGGGAAGGGCTTGGGAGACCCAGTACTTC.

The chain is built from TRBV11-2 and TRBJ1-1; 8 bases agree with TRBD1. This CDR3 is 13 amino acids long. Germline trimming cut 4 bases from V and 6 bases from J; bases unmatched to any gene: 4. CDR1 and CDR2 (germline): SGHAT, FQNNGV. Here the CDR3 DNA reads TGTGCCAGCAGCTCGGACAGGGTGGCTGAAGCTTTCTTT. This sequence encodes CASSSDRVAEAFF.

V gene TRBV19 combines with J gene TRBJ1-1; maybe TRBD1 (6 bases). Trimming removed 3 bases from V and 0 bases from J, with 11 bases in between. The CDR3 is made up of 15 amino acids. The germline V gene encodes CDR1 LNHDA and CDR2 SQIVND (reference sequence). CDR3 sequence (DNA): TGTGCCAGTAGTATCGGGGGCCTGATGAACACTGAAGCTTTCTTT. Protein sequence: CASSIGGLMNTEAFF.

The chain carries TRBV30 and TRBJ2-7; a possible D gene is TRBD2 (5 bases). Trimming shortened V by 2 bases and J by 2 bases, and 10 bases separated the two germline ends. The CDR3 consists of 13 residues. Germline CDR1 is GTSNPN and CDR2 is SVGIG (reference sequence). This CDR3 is CAWSYGVTYEQYF. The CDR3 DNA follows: TGTGCCTGGAGTTACGGGGTGACCTACGAGCAGTACTTC.

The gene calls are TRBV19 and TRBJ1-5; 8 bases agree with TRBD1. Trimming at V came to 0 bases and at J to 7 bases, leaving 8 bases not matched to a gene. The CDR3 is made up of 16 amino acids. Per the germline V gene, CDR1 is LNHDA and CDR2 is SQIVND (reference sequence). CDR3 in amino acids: CASSIDRQGWGQPQHF. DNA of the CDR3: TGTGCCAGTAGTATAGACCGACAGGGGTGGGGACAGCCCCAGCATTTT.

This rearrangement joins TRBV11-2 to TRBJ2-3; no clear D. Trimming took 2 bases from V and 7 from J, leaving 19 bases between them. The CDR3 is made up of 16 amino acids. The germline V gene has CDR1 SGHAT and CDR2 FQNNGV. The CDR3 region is CASSLNSYLPRNTQYF. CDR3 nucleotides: TGTGCCAGCAGCTTAAATAGCTACCTTCCTCGAAATACGCAGTATTTT.

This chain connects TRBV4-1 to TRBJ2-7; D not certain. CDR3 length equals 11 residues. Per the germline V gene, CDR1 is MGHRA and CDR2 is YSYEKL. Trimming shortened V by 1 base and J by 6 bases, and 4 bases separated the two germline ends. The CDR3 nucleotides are TGCGCCAGCAGCCAAGGACGCGAGCAGTACTTC. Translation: CASSQGREQYF.

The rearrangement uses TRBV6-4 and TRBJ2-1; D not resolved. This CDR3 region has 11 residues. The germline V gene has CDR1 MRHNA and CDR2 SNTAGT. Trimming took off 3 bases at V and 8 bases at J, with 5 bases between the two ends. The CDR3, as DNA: TGTGCCAGCAGTGATGGGGATGAGCAGTTCTTC. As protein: CASSDGDEQFF.

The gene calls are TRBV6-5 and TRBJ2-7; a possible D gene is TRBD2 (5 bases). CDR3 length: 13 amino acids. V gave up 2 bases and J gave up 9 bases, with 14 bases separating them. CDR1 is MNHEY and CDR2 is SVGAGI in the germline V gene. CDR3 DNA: TGTGCCAGCAGTTACAAGGGAGTAGGAGTGCAGTACTTC. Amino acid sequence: CASSYKGVGVQYF.

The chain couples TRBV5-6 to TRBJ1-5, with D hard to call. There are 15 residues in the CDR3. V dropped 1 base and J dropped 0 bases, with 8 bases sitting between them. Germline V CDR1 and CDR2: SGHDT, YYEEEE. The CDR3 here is CASSLRGYSNQPQHF. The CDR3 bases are TGTGCCAGCAGCTTGCGGGGATATAGCAATCAGCCCCAGCATTTT.

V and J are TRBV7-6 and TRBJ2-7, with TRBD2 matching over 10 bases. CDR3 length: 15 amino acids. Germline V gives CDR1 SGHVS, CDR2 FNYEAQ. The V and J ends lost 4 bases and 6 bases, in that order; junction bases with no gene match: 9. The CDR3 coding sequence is TGTGCCAGCAGCTCCCAACTAGCGGGGAGCTCCGAGCAGTACTTC. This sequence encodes CASSSQLAGSSEQYF.